This T cell receptor (beta chain) stems from a study of beta chain features in type 1 diabetes. Study observations and caveats: PCR could preferentially amplify shorter templates, alike in patients and controls. When cDNA is sequenced, cells with high TCR expression could be over-represented.

This clone was detected only a few times. Antigen: not known. This CDR3 has 15 residues. Deletions cut 5 bases from V and 0 bases from J, with 13 bases between. Germline assignment: CDR1 MGHRA and CDR2 YSYEKL. The isolated RNA, all of it, was reverse transcribed, so expressed TCRB transcripts were what got sequenced. Only in-frame clones appear in the TCRdb table, and some are missing; sequencing was by immunoSEQ multiplex PCR. The sample contains just under 150,000 clones, 10% of which appear only once. Sequencing was performed on naive CD4+ T cells from blood. The gene calls are TRBV4-1 and TRBJ1-2; a weak D match, TRBD1 (6 bases). The receptor was isolated from a man younger than 35 in good health. CDR3 in amino acids: CASSVRQATNYGYTF. CDR3 nucleotides: TGCGCCAGCAGCGTCCGACAGGCTACTAACTATGGCTACACCTTC.